This paragraph reports one T cell receptor beta chain. Its cognate antigen has yet to be identified. No per-base quality is available; no much larger clone lies one base away. The sample comes from a study of PD-1 blockade in classical Hodgkin lymphoma (dated by TCRdb to the early 2020s). In terms of the full investigation: Nivolumab dosing was 3 mg/kg intravenously every 2 weeks, continuing until either disease progression or unacceptable toxicity. To define a peripheral blood immune signature of response to PD-1 blockade in classical Hodgkin lymphoma, the study combined TCR beta sequencing with CyTOF. Broader findings and caveats from the paper: Newly diagnosed patients were reported to have lower baseline TCR diversity than healthy donors, and relapsed/refractory patients were reported to have lower baseline TCR diversity still. Trial patients achieving complete response had baseline diversity similar to newly diagnosed patients, whereas partial responders and progressors had significantly lower diversity. Diversity was lower in patients who began nivolumab less than 1 year after ASCT, so these patients were left out of later analyses to avoid confounding by immune reconstitution. The study was limited to a single clinical trial cohort, and causes of repertoire differences, possibly disease activity or prior therapy, remained undefined. CD4+ but not CD8+ TCR diversity rose significantly by C4D1 (p=0.0027 vs p=0.16), most apparent in complete responders (p=0.02).

Genomic DNA was extracted with the Qiagen DNeasy kit from unsorted PBMCs and from negatively selected CD4+ and CD8+ fractions. TCR beta CDR3 regions were amplified by immunoSEQ multiplex PCR using primers annealing to V and J segments. A synthetic immune receptor repertoire was used to minimize amplification bias, and any remaining bias was removed computationally after sequencing. Per the original workflow: Repertoire diversity was quantified as the Shannon entropy index using custom Python scripts. Unsorted, CD4+ and CD8+ repertoires were analyzed separately, except for combined analyses in which CD4+ and CD8+ sequences were merged in silico. A clone was considered expanded if an increase in frequency of at least 2-fold after treatment relative to C1D1 was found, and a pseudocount of 0.5 was applied to clones undetected at baseline. Singleton clones were defined as clones with 0 or 1 copy at C1D1, and non-singleton clones were defined as clones with 2 or more copies. By matching protein sequences in sorted samples from the same patient, clones expanded in unsorted samples were annotated as CD4+, CD8+ or unknown. Diversity changes from C1D1 to C4D1 were tested in paired samples using Wilcoxon tests. Held by TCRdb, this immuneACCESS table contains in-frame sequences only and omits some clones. Under half of the omission traces to an unresolved V gene where checked; the cause of the rest is unknown. V and J calls and clone size follow that table, whereas D and trimming were derived from the DNA. This sample gives roughly 18,000 clones in total; around 82% of them show up just once. Roughly 22% of the sample is held by the ten biggest clonotypes.

A distance of 8 bases separates the germline ends of V and J, which lose 6 bases and 0 bases respectively. There are 13 amino acids in the CDR3, from cysteine to phenylalanine inclusive. This entry keeps only the CDR3 DNA: 39 bases, framed from base 1. Based on the germline V gene (reference sequence), the CDR1 and CDR2 sequences are MNHNY and SVGAGI. The time point label of this sample denotes: cycle 4 day 1 (C4D1), after less than 7 weeks of nivolumab. Every trial patient had relapsed following autologous stem cell transplantation, and prior brentuximab vedotin exposure was what differed among cohorts A, B and C. The trial cohort was composed of approximately 60 patients with relapsed/refractory classical Hodgkin lymphoma, for whom complete response, partial response or progressive disease was recorded as best overall response. Single-agent nivolumab was administered to trial patients in the multi-cohort phase II CheckMate 205 trial. An independent review committee assessed best overall response by applying the 2007 International Working Group response criteria. Trial PBMCs were obtained immediately prior to nivolumab initiation (C1D1) and on therapy at cycle 2 day 1 and cycle 4 day 1. Peripheral blood was collected in 8 mL Vacutainer Cell Preparation Tubes, from which PBMCs were isolated by centrifugation and then cryopreserved.

The TCR originated in a human donor with classical Hodgkin lymphoma. The V gene is TRBV6-6 and the J gene is TRBJ1-2, with the D gene not confidently named. Sequencing used peripheral blood mononuclear cells (PBMCs), obtained before the fourth cycle of nivolumab. The CDR3 in this case is CASRSSSNYGYTF. The nucleotide sequence reads as follows: TGTGCCAGCAGGAGCAGTTCTAACTATGGCTACACCTTC.